The clone carrying this TCR beta chain was detected only a few times. Its specificity is not known. This entry comes from a study of T-cell memory formation after mild COVID-19. About the study: The study found TCR clusters largely donor specific. Overall study results and limits: Unconfirmed was the SARS-CoV-2 specificity of second-wave clones that peaked on day 37. CD4+ contracting clones lay mainly in CM and EM, CD8+ ones in EMRA.

Germline V gene lookup returns CDR1 DFQATT and CDR2 SNEGSKA (reference sequence). The CDR3 has 9 residues. The germline V and J ends were trimmed by 3 bases and 6 bases, with 3 bases remaining between them. With constant-segment primers, 5'RACE yielded cDNA libraries of TCR alpha and TCR beta that carried sample barcodes and UMIs. TCRdb independently ran MiXCR on the 5' RACE reads; one entry per CDR3 protein. Of just under 550,000 distinct CDR3 sequences listed, around 21% are singletons. This rearrangement joins TRBV20-1 to TRBJ2-7; no definite D call. The sequence came from an adult woman who had mild COVID-19 (a few samples of this study predate the infection). Cell type and time point are not known. Sequencing was performed on PBMCs or a T cell subset sorted from them (not recorded which). As DNA, the CDR3 is TGCAGTGCTAGCGTCGAGCAGTACTTC. Translated, it gives CSASVEQYF.